These T cell receptor beta chains were read from a single sample in a study of T cells in Graves' hyperthyroidism and ophthalmopathy. One entry per CDR3 protein results from TCRdb running MiXCR on the multiplex PCR reads. The table has about 400,000 distinct CDR3 sequences, approximately 14% seen once. The sample consisted of blood. The receptor set was obtained from a woman between 18 and 29 years old with Graves' hyperthyroidism. Each CDR3 is given with its conserved first and last residue. A D gene is named only where the DNA matches it firmly. Size values are once, few and many counts, or a class for expanded clones, and some rows have none.

TRBV25-1	NA	many	TRBJ1-5	CASSEGPGPFNQPQHF	TGTGCCAGCAGTGAAGGGCCCGGTCCGTTCAATCAGCCCCAGCATTTT
TRBV12-3/TRBV12-4	TRBD2	many	TRBJ2-1	CASSLEGLAGGNEQFF	TGTGCCAGCAGTTTAGAGGGTCTAGCGGGAGGAAATGAGCAGTTCTTC
TRBV5-8	TRBD2	many	TRBJ2-1	CASSLAGGGDEQFF	TGTGCCAGCAGCTTGGCGGGAGGGGGGGATGAGCAGTTCTTC
TRBV12-3/TRBV12-4	TRBD2	many	TRBJ2-5	CASSGAPGGVQETQYF	TGTGCCAGCAGTGGGGCTCCCGGGGGGGTCCAAGAGACCCAGTACTTC
TRBV19	NA	few	TRBJ1-5	CASSTQGAGPVQHF	TGTGCCAGTAGTACCCAGGGTGCGGGTCCCGTCCAGCATTTT
TRBV27	TRBD2	many	TRBJ2-1	CASSLSGREGRNEQFF	TGTGCCAGCAGTTTATCGGGGCGGGAGGGCCGTAATGAGCAGTTCTTC
TRBV6-1	NA	many	TRBJ1-5	CASRRGNQPQHF	TGTGCCAGCAGGAGAGGGAATCAGCCCCAGCATTTT
TRBV19	NA	NA	TRBJ1-1	CASSEGVTEAFF	TGTGCCAGTAGCGAGGGGGTCACTGAAGCTTTCTTT
TRBV11-2	NA	many	TRBJ2-5	CASSLVSRETQYF	TGTGCCAGCAGCTTAGTTAGCCGGGAGACCCAGTACTTC
TRBV20-1	NA	NA	TRBJ1-2	CSARARDRGYGYTF	TGCAGTGCTAGAGCCAGGGACCGAGGCTATGGCTACACCTTC
TRBV19	TRBD1	few	TRBJ2-7	CASKAGTGDYEQYF	TGTGCCAGTAAAGCCGGGACAGGGGACTACGAGCAGTACTTC
TRBV28	NA	many	TRBJ2-7	CASSQTVTPQYF	TGTGCCAGCAGTCAAACAGTTACCCCGCAGTACTTC
TRBV11-2	NA	few	TRBJ1-2	CASSPPVDYGYTF	TGTGCCAGCAGCCCACCGGTTGACTATGGCTACACCTTC
TRBV7-3	NA	many	TRBJ2-3	CASSLTYTDTQYF	TGTGCCAGCAGCTTAACGTACACAGATACGCAGTATTTT
TRBV20-1	TRBD1	NA	TRBJ1-5	CSAQHPDRAGQPQHF	TGCAGTGCCCAGCACCCGGACAGGGCAGGTCAGCCCCAGCATTTT